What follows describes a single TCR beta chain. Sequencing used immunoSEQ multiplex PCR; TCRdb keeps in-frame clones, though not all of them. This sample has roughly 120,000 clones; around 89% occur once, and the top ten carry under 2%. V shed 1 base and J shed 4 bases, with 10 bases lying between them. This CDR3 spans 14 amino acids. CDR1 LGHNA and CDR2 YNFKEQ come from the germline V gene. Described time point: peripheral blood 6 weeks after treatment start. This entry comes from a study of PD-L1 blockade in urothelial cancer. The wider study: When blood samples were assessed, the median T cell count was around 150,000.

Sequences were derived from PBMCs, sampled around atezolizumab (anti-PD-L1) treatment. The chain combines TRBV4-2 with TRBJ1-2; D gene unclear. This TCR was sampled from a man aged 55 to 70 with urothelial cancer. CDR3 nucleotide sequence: TGTGCCAGCAGCCAAGTTGATGTCAGCTATGGCTACACCTTC. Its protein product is CASSQVDVSYGYTF.